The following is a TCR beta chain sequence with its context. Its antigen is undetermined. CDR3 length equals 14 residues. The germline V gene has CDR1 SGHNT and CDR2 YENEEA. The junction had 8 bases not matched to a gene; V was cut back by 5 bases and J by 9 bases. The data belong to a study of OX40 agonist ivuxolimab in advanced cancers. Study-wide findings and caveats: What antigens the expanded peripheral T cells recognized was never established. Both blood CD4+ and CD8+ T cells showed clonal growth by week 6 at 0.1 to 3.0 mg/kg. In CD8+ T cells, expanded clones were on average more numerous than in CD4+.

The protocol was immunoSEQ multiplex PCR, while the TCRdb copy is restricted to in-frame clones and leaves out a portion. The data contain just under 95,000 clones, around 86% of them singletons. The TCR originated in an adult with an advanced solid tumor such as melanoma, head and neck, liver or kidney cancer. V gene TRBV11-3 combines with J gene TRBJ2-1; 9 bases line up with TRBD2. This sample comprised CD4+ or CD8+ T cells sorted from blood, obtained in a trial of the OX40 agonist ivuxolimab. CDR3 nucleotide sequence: TGTGCCAGCAGCCGGGCGGGGGGGCCGGTTGAGCAGTTCTTC. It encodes CASSRAGGPVEQFF.